This T cell receptor (beta chain) was recorded in a study of CD8 T cells in ankylosing spondylitis. Findings of the study overall: Disease-linked clones reportedly concentrated significantly in matched ankylosing spondylitis synovial fluid. Disease-linked clones bore a CD8+ phenotype, appearing relatively rarely in peripheral blood. Past research had described some motif variants in reactive arthritis synovial fluid and blood. Seven to nine highly homologous variants formed a TCR beta motif that appeared characteristic of ankylosing spondylitis blood.

About this clonotype itself: Its antigen is not identified.

This CDR3 contains 18 residues. Germline CDR1 is SQVTM and CDR2 is ANQGSEA. Losses at the gene ends were 5 bases for V and 0 bases for J; bases not matched to a gene: 15. Each CDR3 protein gets one entry after TCRdb re-called the 5' RACE reads with MiXCR. Of under 850,000 distinct CDR3 sequences listed, around 17% are singletons. The sample was blood, either unsorted or a sorted T cell fraction (not recorded which). The clonotype originates from a male donor with ankylosing spondylitis. The genes are TRBV29-1 and TRBJ2-3; 9 nucleotides align to TRBD1. The CDR3 here is CSVNSPLQGADSTDTQYF. In DNA form, the CDR3 reads TGCAGCGTTAACAGCCCCCTACAGGGGGCAGATAGCACAGATACGCAGTATTTT.